This T cell receptor beta chain was captured by sequencing in a study of technical replicates of blood from four donors. The length of the CDR3 is 13 residues. V lost 5 bases and J 8 bases, leaving 15 bases between the germline ends. Germline loops: CDR1 LNHDA, CDR2 SQIVND (reference sequence). This clone appeared a single time. The assay was immunoSEQ multiplex PCR, and TCRdb's table has in-frame clones only and misses some. This table holds more than 75,000 clones, over 95% found once. The TCR originated in a human donor in good health. This chain joins TRBV19 and TRBJ1-2, with a possible D match to TRBD1 (6 bases). Sequencing used T cells isolated from PBMCs. The CDR3 spells CASSHTGRTGYTF. CDR3 in DNA: TGTGCCAGTAGTCACACAGGGAGAACGGGCTACACCTTC. The complete variable domain, with remaining parts taken from reference TRBV19 and TRBJ1-2, reads DGGITQSPKYLFRKEGQNVTLSCEQNLNHDAMYWYRQDPGQGLRLIYYSQIVNDFQKGDIAEGYSVSREKKESFPLTVTSAQKNPTAFYLCASSHTGRTGYTFGSGTRLTVV.